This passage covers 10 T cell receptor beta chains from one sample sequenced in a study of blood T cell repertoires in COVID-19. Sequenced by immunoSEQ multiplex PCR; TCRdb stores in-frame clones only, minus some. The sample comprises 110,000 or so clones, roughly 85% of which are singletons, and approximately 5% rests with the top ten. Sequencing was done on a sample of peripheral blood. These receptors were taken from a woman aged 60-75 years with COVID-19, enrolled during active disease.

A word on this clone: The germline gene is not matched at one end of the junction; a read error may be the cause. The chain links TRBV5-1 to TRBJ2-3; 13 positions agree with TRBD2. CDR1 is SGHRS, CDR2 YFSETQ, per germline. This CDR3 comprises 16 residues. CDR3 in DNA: TGTGCCAGCAGCATAGGGACTAGCGGGGGCACAGATACGCAGTATTTT. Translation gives CASSIGTSGGTDTQYF.

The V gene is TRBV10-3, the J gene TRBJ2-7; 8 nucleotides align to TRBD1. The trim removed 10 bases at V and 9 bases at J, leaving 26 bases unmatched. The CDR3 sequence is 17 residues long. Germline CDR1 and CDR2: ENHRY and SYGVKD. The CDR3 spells CASKGQGFTETPAAQYF. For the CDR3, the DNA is TGTGCCAGCAAAGGACAGGGATTCACTGAGACACCGGCGGCGCAGTACTTC.

This CDR3 is CASSKGTGRRTEAFF. The CDR3 nucleotides are TGTGCCAGCAGCAAAGGGACAGGGAGGAGAACTGAAGCTTTCTTT. The rearrangement joins TRBV5-8 to TRBJ1-1, with 9 bases lining up with TRBD1. Losses at the gene ends were 4 bases for V and 5 bases for J; bases not matched to a gene: 9. Germline lookup yields CDR1 SGHTS and CDR2 YDEGEE. This CDR3 is 15 amino acids long.

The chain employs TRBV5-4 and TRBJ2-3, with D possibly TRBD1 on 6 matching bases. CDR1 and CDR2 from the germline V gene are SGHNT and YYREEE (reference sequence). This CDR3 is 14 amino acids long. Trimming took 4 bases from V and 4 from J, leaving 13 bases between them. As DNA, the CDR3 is TGTGCCAGCAGCCAGGGGCGGACCTCAGATACGCAGTATTTT. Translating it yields CASSQGRTSDTQYF.

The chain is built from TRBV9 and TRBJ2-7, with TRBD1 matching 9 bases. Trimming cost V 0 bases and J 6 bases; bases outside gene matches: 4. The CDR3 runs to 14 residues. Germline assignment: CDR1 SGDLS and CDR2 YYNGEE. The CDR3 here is CASSVGDRVSEQYF. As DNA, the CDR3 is TGTGCCAGCAGCGTAGGGGACAGGGTTTCCGAGCAGTACTTC.

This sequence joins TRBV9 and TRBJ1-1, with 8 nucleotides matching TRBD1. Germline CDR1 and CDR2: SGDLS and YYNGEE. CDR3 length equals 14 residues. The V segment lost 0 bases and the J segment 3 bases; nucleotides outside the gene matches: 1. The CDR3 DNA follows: TGTGCCAGCAGCGTAGTGGACAGGGACACTGAAGCTTTCTTT. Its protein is CASSVVDRDTEAFF.

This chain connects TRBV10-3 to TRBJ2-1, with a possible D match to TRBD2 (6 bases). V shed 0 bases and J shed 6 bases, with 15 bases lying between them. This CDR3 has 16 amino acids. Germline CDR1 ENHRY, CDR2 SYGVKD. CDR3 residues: CAISESSSGHPNEQFF. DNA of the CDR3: TGTGCCATCAGTGAGTCAAGTAGCGGCCATCCCAATGAGCAGTTCTTC.

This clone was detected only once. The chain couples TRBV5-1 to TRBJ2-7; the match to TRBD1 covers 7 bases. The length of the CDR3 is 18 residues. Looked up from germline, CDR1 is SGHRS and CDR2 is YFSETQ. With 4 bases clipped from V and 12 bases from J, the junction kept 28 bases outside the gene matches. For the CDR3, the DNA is TGCGCCAGCAGCATCCGATATTCAGACAGGGTGGGGAATAGTGTACTGTACTTC. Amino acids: CASSIRYSDRVGNSVLYF.

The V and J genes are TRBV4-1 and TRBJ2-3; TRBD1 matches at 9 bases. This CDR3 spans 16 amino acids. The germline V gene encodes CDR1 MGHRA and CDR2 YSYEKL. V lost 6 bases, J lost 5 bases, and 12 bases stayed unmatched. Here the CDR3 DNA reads TGCGCCAGCAGTCCCACTGACAGGGGGGGTGGAGATACGCAGTATTTT. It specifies CASSPTDRGGGDTQYF.

CDR3 bases: TGTGCCAGCAGCGTAGGAGCATTCCCGGTGGGGAGGACAGGCGACACTGAAGCTTTCTTT. Residues: CASSVGAFPVGRTGDTEAFF. This rearrangement joins TRBV9 to TRBJ1-1, with 7 bases identical to TRBD1. Germline V gene lookup returns CDR1 SGDLS and CDR2 YYNGEE. Unmatched junction bases numbered 20, after V lost 0 bases and J lost 3 bases. The CDR3 loop spans 20 amino acids.